Described below is a single T cell receptor beta chain sequence and its context. These data are taken from a study of cytomegalovirus exposure and HLA in healthy donors. Overall study context: The 95 to 150 validation repertoires used the same platform as the 500 to 700 first-cohort repertoires, a later analysis reported.

The table came from immunoSEQ multiplex PCR; TCRdb's copy has only in-frame clones and leaves some out. The sample lists roughly 300,000 clones, 87% seen once, with over 1% in the top ten. The CDR3 covers 17 residues. CDR1 is SEHNR and CDR2 is FQNEAQ in the germline V gene (reference sequence). V gave up 4 bases and J gave up 2 bases, with 19 bases separating them. The sequenced sample was PBMCs. This TCR came from a woman aged 25 to 39 in good health and CMV-seropositive. The V and J genes are TRBV7-9 and TRBJ2-3; tentatively, D is TRBD1 or TRBD2 (6 bases each). CDR3 sequence: CASSSPTGGTYTDTQYF. The CDR3 nucleotides read TGTGCCAGCAGCTCCCCCACGGGCGGGACATACACAGATACGCAGTATTTT.